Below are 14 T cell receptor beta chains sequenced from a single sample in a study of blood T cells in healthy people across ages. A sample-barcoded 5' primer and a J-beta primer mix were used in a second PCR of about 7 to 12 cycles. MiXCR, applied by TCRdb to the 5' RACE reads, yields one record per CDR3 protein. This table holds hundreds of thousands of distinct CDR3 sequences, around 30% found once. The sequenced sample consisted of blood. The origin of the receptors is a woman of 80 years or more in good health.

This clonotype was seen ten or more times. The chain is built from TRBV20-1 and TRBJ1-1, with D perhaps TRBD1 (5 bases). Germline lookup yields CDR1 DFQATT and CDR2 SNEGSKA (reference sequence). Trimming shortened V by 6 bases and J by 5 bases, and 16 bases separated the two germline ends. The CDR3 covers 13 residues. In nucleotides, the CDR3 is TGCAGTGCGCCGATAAGCGGGGCAACTGAAGCTTTCTTT. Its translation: CSAPISGATEAFF.

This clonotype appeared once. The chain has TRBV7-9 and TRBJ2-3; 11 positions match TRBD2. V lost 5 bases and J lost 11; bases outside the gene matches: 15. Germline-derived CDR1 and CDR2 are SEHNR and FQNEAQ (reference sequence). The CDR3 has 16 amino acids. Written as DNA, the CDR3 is TGTGCCAGCAGCCCCCCGGGGCCCCTAGCGGGGGGACAGCAGTATTTT. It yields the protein CASSPPGPLAGGQQYF.

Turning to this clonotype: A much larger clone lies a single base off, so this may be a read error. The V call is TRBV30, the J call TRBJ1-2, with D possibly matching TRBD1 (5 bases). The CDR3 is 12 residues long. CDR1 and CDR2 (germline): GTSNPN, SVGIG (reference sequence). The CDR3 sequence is CARSAQGVGYTF. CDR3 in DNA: TGTGCCAGGAGCGCCCAAGGGGTCGGCTACACCTTC.

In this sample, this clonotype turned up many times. The CDR3 nucleotides are TGCGCCAGCAGCCAAGAAGGCCTACCTTGGGGGACCCAGTACTTC. Translating it yields CASSQEGLPWGTQYF. V gene TRBV4-3 combines with J gene TRBJ2-5; D gene uncertain. CDR1 and CDR2 (germline): LGHNA, YSLEER. Trimming pared 0 bases from V and 7 bases from J, leaving 15 bases between. The CDR3 sequence is 15 residues long.

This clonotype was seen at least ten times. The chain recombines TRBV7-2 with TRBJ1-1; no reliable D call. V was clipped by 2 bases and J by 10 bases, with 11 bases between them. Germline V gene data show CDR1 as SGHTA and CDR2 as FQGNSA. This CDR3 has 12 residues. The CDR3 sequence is CASSLTLPGAFF. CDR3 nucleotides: TGTGCCAGCAGCTTAACACTCCCGGGAGCTTTCTTT.

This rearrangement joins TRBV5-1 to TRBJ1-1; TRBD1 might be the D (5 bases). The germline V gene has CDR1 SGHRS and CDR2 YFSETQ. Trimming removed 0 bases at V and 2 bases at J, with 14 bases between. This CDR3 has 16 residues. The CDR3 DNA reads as TGCGCCAGCAGCTTGGCGTCAGGGCGCGCTAACACTGAAGCTTTCTTT. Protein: CASSLASGRANTEAFF.

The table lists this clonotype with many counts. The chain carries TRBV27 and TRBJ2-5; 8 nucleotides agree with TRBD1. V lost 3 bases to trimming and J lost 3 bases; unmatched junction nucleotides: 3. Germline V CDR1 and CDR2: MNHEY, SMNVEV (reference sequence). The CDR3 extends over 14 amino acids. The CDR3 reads CASSLQGAEETQYF. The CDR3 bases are TGTGCCAGCAGTTTGCAGGGGGCCGAAGAGACCCAGTACTTC.

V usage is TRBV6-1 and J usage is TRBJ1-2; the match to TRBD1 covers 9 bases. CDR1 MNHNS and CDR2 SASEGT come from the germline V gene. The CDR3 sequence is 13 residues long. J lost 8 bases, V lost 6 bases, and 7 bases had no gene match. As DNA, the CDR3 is TGTGCCAGCAGGAGACAGGGGGGTGGAGGCTACACCTTC. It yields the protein CASRRQGGGGYTF.

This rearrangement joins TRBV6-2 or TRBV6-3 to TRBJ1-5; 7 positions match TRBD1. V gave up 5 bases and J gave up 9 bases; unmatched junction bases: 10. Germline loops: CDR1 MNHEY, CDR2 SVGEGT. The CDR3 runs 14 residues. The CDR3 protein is CASSPQGIGTPQHF. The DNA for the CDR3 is TGTGCCAGCAGTCCACAGGGGATTGGAACGCCCCAGCATTTT.

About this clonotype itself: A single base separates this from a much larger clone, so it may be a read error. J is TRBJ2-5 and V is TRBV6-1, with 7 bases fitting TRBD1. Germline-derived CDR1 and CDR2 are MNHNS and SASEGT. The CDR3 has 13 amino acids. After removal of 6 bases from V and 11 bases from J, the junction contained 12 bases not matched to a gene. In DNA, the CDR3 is TGTGCCAGCAGAGGCAGGGGGACCTACGGGCAGTACTTC. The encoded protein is CASRGRGTYGQYF.

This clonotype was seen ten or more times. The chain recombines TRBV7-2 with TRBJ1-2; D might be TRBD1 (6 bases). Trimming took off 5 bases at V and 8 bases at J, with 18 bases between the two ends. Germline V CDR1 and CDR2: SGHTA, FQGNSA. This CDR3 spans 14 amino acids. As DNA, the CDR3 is TGTGCCAGCAGCAGAGGACAGCTGACGAGGGGCTACACCTTC. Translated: CASSRGQLTRGYTF.

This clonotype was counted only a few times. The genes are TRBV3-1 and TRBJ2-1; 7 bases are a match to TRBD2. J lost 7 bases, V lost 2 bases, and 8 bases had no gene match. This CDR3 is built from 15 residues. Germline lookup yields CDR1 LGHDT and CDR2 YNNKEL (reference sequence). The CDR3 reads CASSQTGGDPNEQFF. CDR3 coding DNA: TGTGCCAGCAGCCAAACGGGGGGAGATCCAAATGAGCAGTTCTTC.

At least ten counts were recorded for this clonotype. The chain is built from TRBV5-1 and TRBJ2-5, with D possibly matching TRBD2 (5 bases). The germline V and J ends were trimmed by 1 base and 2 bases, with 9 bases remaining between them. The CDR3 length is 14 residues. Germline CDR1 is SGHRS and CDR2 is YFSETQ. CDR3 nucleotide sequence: TGCGCCAGCAGCTTGCGGGGAGATCAAGAGACCCAGTACTTC. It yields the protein CASSLRGDQETQYF.

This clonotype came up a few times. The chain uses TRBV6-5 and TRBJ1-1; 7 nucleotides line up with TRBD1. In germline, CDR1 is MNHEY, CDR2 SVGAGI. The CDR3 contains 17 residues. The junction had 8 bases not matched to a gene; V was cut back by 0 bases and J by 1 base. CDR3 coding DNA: TGTGCCAGCAGTTACTCGTTAGGTCCAGGGGGGAACACTGAAGCTTTCTTT. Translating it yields CASSYSLGPGGNTEAFF.